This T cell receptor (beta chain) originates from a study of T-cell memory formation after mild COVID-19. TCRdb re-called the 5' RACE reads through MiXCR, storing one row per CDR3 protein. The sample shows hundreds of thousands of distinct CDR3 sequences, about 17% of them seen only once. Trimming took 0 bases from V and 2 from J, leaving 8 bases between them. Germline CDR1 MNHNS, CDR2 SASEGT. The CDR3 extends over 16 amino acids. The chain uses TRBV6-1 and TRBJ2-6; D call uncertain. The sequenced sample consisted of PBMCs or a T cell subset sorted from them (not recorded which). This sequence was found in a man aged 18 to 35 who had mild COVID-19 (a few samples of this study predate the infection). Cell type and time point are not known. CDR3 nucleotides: TGTGCCAGCAGTGAAGCGCACGGTACTGGGGCCAACGTCCTGACTTTC. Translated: CASSEAHGTGANVLTF.